The rows below give T cell receptor beta chains drawn from one sample of a study of spatial heterogeneity in lung cancer. Via MiXCR, TCRdb re-called the 5' RACE reads, giving one row per CDR3 protein. The data show 60,000 to 85,000 distinct CDR3 sequences, 8% to 9% seen once. The material was PBMCs, obtained at follow-up. The receptor source for this set is a female donor with early-stage non-small cell lung cancer. Both conserved end residues are part of each CDR3. The D gene is left open where the match is weak. Where a row states a size, it is once, few, many or the class of an expanded clone; other rows omit it.

v_call: TRBV11-3; j_call: TRBJ2-1; d_call: TRBD2; clone_size: many; cdr3_aa: CASSSIGRGSTDNEQFF; cdr3_nt: TGTGCCAGCAGCTCCATCGGACGCGGGAGTACTGACAATGAGCAGTTCTTC
v_call: TRBV7-2; j_call: TRBJ2-1; d_call: TRBD2; clone_size: many; cdr3_aa: CASRTGTSSYNEQFF; cdr3_nt: TGTGCCAGCAGGACCGGGACTAGCAGCTACAATGAGCAGTTCTTC
v_call: TRBV7-3; j_call: TRBJ2-3; d_call: NA; clone_size: few; cdr3_aa: CASSPEGTAGNTQYF; cdr3_nt: TGTGCCAGCAGCCCTGAGGGGACGGCCGGGAATACGCAGTATTTT
v_call: TRBV7-8; j_call: TRBJ2-7; d_call: NA; clone_size: many; cdr3_aa: CASSPEGFSEQYF; cdr3_nt: TGTGCCAGCAGCCCAGAGGGATTTTCCGAGCAGTACTTC
v_call: TRBV12-3/TRBV12-4; j_call: TRBJ2-1; d_call: TRBD1; clone_size: many; cdr3_aa: CASIPQPGTGNNEQFF; cdr3_nt: TGTGCCAGCATTCCCCAACCTGGGACAGGGAACAATGAGCAGTTCTTC
v_call: TRBV4-1; j_call: TRBJ2-1; d_call: NA; clone_size: many; cdr3_aa: CASSQGPGRGYNEQFF; cdr3_nt: TGCGCCAGCAGCCAAGGGCCAGGGAGGGGGTACAATGAGCAGTTCTTC
v_call: TRBV29-1; j_call: TRBJ2-2; d_call: NA; clone_size: few; cdr3_aa: CLGQAGGELFF; cdr3_nt: TGTCTCGGGCAGGCCGGCGGGGAGCTGTTTTTT
v_call: TRBV5-4; j_call: TRBJ2-1; d_call: TRBD2; clone_size: NA; cdr3_aa: CASSLTSGSFDEQFF; cdr3_nt: TGTGCCAGCAGCTTGACTAGCGGGAGTTTTGATGAGCAGTTCTTC
v_call: TRBV20-1; j_call: TRBJ2-3; d_call: TRBD2; clone_size: NA; cdr3_aa: CSASPILLAGDLTDTQYF; cdr3_nt: TGCAGTGCTAGTCCAATACTTCTAGCGGGAGACCTCACAGATACGCAGTATTTT
v_call: TRBV7-3; j_call: TRBJ2-3; d_call: TRBD2; clone_size: many; cdr3_aa: CASSLATSGTGTDTQYF; cdr3_nt: TGTGCCAGCAGCTTAGCGACTAGCGGGACGGGCACAGATACGCAGTATTTT
v_call: TRBV7-2; j_call: TRBJ2-1; d_call: TRBD2; clone_size: many; cdr3_aa: CASSYGTSGGNEQFF; cdr3_nt: TGTGCCAGCAGCTACGGGACTAGCGGGGGCAATGAGCAGTTCTTC
v_call: TRBV7-2; j_call: TRBJ2-1; d_call: NA; clone_size: many; cdr3_aa: CASSSGGTYNEQFF; cdr3_nt: TGTGCCAGCAGCTCGGGGGGCACTTACAATGAGCAGTTCTTC
v_call: TRBV7-9; j_call: TRBJ1-1; d_call: NA; clone_size: many; cdr3_aa: CASSFTVGTEAFF; cdr3_nt: TGTGCCAGCAGCTTTACAGTCGGCACTGAAGCTTTCTTT
v_call: TRBV29-1; j_call: TRBJ1-2; d_call: NA; clone_size: few; cdr3_aa: CSVSKGIGYTF; cdr3_nt: TGCAGCGTTAGTAAGGGAATTGGCTACACCTTC
v_call: TRBV10-3; j_call: TRBJ2-7; d_call: TRBD1; clone_size: NA; cdr3_aa: CAIRDRDRGDEQYF; cdr3_nt: TGTGCCATCAGGGACCGGGACAGGGGAGACGAGCAGTACTTC
v_call: TRBV11-2; j_call: TRBJ2-1; d_call: TRBD2; clone_size: many; cdr3_aa: CASSQLAESTNEQFF; cdr3_nt: TGTGCCAGCAGCCAACTAGCGGAGTCTACAAATGAGCAGTTCTTC
v_call: TRBV6-2/TRBV6-3; j_call: TRBJ2-7; d_call: NA; clone_size: NA; cdr3_aa: CASSQSSYEQYF; cdr3_nt: TGTGCCAGCTCCCAGAGCTCCTACGAGCAGTACTTC
v_call: TRBV2; j_call: TRBJ2-3; d_call: NA; clone_size: many; cdr3_aa: CASTEGPTTDTQYF; cdr3_nt: TGTGCCAGCACCGAGGGGCCCACCACAGATACGCAGTATTTT
v_call: TRBV6-1; j_call: TRBJ1-4; d_call: NA; clone_size: few; cdr3_aa: CASSVGGNEKLFF; cdr3_nt: TGTGCCAGCAGCGTAGGTGGAAATGAAAAACTGTTTTTT
v_call: TRBV7-2; j_call: TRBJ2-7; d_call: TRBD1; clone_size: many; cdr3_aa: CASSLGGQGGYEQYF; cdr3_nt: TGTGCCAGCAGCTTAGGTGGACAGGGAGGCTACGAGCAGTACTTC
v_call: TRBV11-2; j_call: TRBJ2-1; d_call: NA; clone_size: many; cdr3_aa: CASSLGQNINNEQFF; cdr3_nt: TGTGCCAGCAGCTTAGGTCAGAACATAAACAATGAGCAGTTCTTC
v_call: TRBV5-1; j_call: TRBJ2-3; d_call: TRBD1; clone_size: many; cdr3_aa: CASSLRTGGTDTQYF; cdr3_nt: TGCGCCAGCAGCTTAAGGACAGGGGGAACAGATACGCAGTATTTT
v_call: TRBV20-1; j_call: TRBJ2-1; d_call: TRBD1; clone_size: NA; cdr3_aa: CSAGRMGQGSQEQFF; cdr3_nt: TGCAGTGCCGGGAGAATGGGACAGGGGTCTCAAGAGCAGTTCTTC
v_call: TRBV29-1; j_call: TRBJ2-1; d_call: NA; clone_size: medium-sized; cdr3_aa: CSVGMGDNEQFF; cdr3_nt: TGCAGCGTGGGAATGGGGGACAATGAGCAGTTCTTC
v_call: TRBV10-1; j_call: TRBJ1-1; d_call: NA; clone_size: many; cdr3_aa: CASSESERMNTEAFF; cdr3_nt: TGCGCCAGCAGTGAGTCGGAGCGAATGAACACTGAAGCTTTCTTT
v_call: TRBV6-5; j_call: TRBJ2-3; d_call: NA; clone_size: NA; cdr3_aa: CASSQALRRRTDTQYF; cdr3_nt: TGTGCCAGCAGTCAGGCCTTGCGGAGGCGCACAGATACGCAGTATTTT
v_call: TRBV5-1; j_call: TRBJ2-1; d_call: NA; clone_size: many; cdr3_aa: CASSQGFYNEQFF; cdr3_nt: TGCGCCAGCAGCCAGGGTTTTTACAATGAGCAGTTCTTC
v_call: TRBV6-6; j_call: TRBJ2-5; d_call: NA; clone_size: many; cdr3_aa: CASSYSTETQYF; cdr3_nt: TGTGCCAGCAGTTACTCTACCGAGACCCAGTACTTC
v_call: TRBV6-1; j_call: TRBJ1-5; d_call: NA; clone_size: many; cdr3_aa: CASVVNSNQPQHF; cdr3_nt: TGTGCCAGCGTCGTTAATAGCAATCAGCCCCAGCATTTT
v_call: TRBV5-1; j_call: TRBJ1-1; d_call: NA; clone_size: few; cdr3_aa: CASSLSVGSGTEAFF; cdr3_nt: TGCGCCAGCAGCTTGTCCGTGGGTTCGGGCACTGAAGCTTTCTTT
v_call: TRBV6-5; j_call: TRBJ1-1; d_call: NA; clone_size: NA; cdr3_aa: CASSYQQMNTEAFF; cdr3_nt: TGTGCCAGCAGTTACCAGCAGATGAACACTGAAGCTTTCTTT
v_call: TRBV7-3; j_call: TRBJ2-5; d_call: TRBD2; clone_size: few; cdr3_aa: CASSSSFSGSGETQYF; cdr3_nt: TGTGCCAGCAGCTCCAGCTTTAGCGGGAGCGGGGAGACCCAGTACTTC
v_call: TRBV10-3; j_call: TRBJ1-2; d_call: TRBD1; clone_size: NA; cdr3_aa: CAISETGDNYGYTF; cdr3_nt: TGTGCCATCAGTGAGACAGGGGACAACTATGGCTACACCTTC
v_call: TRBV28; j_call: TRBJ2-5; d_call: NA; clone_size: many; cdr3_aa: CASSLKGYQETQYF; cdr3_nt: TGTGCCAGCAGTTTAAAGGGGTACCAAGAGACCCAGTACTTC
v_call: TRBV3-1; j_call: TRBJ2-1; d_call: NA; clone_size: many; cdr3_aa: CASSQASRVSGNEQFF; cdr3_nt: TGTGCCAGCAGCCAAGCTAGCAGGGTATCCGGCAATGAGCAGTTCTTC
v_call: TRBV29-1; j_call: TRBJ1-2; d_call: TRBD1; clone_size: NA; cdr3_aa: CSVAGQGVFNGYTF; cdr3_nt: TGCAGCGTTGCGGGACAGGGGGTTTTCAATGGCTACACCTTC
v_call: TRBV7-6; j_call: TRBJ2-3; d_call: NA; clone_size: many; cdr3_aa: CASSPVVGVDTQYF; cdr3_nt: TGTGCCAGCAGCCCGGTGGTGGGCGTCGATACGCAGTATTTT
v_call: TRBV5-1; j_call: TRBJ2-7; d_call: TRBD2; clone_size: many; cdr3_aa: CASSLAGGSANSEQYF; cdr3_nt: TGCGCCAGCAGCTTGGCCGGGGGGTCAGCGAATTCCGAGCAGTACTTC
v_call: TRBV7-9; j_call: TRBJ2-7; d_call: TRBD2; clone_size: many; cdr3_aa: CASTGRRIYEQYF; cdr3_nt: TGTGCCAGCACCGGGAGGCGTATCTACGAGCAGTACTTC
v_call: TRBV11-2; j_call: TRBJ1-2; d_call: NA; clone_size: many; cdr3_aa: CASSLLRQPWSLYGYTF; cdr3_nt: TGTGCCAGCAGCTTGTTGAGACAGCCCTGGTCCCTCTATGGCTACACCTTC
v_call: TRBV7-8; j_call: TRBJ1-5; d_call: NA; clone_size: many; cdr3_aa: CASSPLNIYSNQPQHF; cdr3_nt: TGTGCCAGCAGCCCGCTGAATATATATAGCAATCAGCCCCAGCATTTT
v_call: TRBV5-1; j_call: TRBJ2-1; d_call: NA; clone_size: few; cdr3_aa: CASSLTTSINEQFF; cdr3_nt: TGCGCCAGCAGCTTGACCACATCAATAAATGAGCAGTTCTTC
v_call: TRBV6-5; j_call: TRBJ1-2; d_call: NA; clone_size: NA; cdr3_aa: CAIGRVANYGYTF; cdr3_nt: TGTGCCATAGGCCGAGTAGCTAACTATGGCTACACCTTC
v_call: TRBV9; j_call: TRBJ2-2; d_call: TRBD2; clone_size: NA; cdr3_aa: CASSVGLAGVGFFGGELFF; cdr3_nt: TGTGCCAGCAGCGTGGGACTAGCGGGAGTGGGATTTTTTGGGGGGGAGCTGTTTTTT
v_call: TRBV7-3; j_call: TRBJ1-1; d_call: NA; clone_size: many; cdr3_aa: CASSLNQDTEAFF; cdr3_nt: TGTGCCAGCAGCTTAAATCAGGACACTGAAGCTTTCTTT
v_call: TRBV3-1; j_call: TRBJ2-1; d_call: NA; clone_size: many; cdr3_aa: CASSQVVGSGYEQFF; cdr3_nt: TGTGCCAGCAGCCAAGTGGTCGGGAGTGGGTATGAGCAGTTCTTC
v_call: TRBV3-1; j_call: TRBJ2-7; d_call: NA; clone_size: many; cdr3_aa: CASSQGFVRYEQYF; cdr3_nt: TGTGCCAGCAGCCAGGGTTTTGTGCGCTACGAGCAGTACTTC
v_call: TRBV7-9; j_call: TRBJ2-7; d_call: NA; clone_size: NA; cdr3_aa: CASSGLRDTQIRYF; cdr3_nt: TGTGCCAGCAGCGGGCTCCGGGACACCCAGATCCGGTACTTC
v_call: TRBV20-1; j_call: TRBJ2-1; d_call: NA; clone_size: few; cdr3_aa: CSARDPTRPHGNEQFF; cdr3_nt: TGCAGTGCTAGAGATCCGACCCGCCCCCATGGGAATGAGCAGTTCTTC